This T cell receptor beta chain was sequenced for a study of T cell responses to AZD1222 COVID-19 vaccine. Study conclusions and caveats: Elevations in Spike-specific TCR breadth and depth followed administration of two AZD1222 doses.

This clone was picked up one time. Its matching antigen is unknown. Per the germline V gene, CDR1 is KGHSH and CDR2 is LQKENI. Trimming cost V 3 bases and J 10 bases, with 22 bases left between them. This CDR3 is 16 amino acids long. Repertoires were generated with immunoSEQ multiplex PCR, while TCRdb's copy carries only in-frame clones and drops some. The sample comprises 100,000 or so clones, 85% to 90% of which are singletons, and approximately 15% rests with the top ten. The sequenced sample was peripheral blood, obtained on day 0 of AZD1222 vaccination. The TCR was taken from an adult in good health. The chain employs TRBV18 and TRBJ2-1, with D tentatively TRBD1 (6 bases). CDR3 coding DNA: TGTGCCAGCTCACCCCAGCTACAAGGAATCAGGGGCGAGCAGTTCTTC. Encoded protein: CASSPQLQGIRGEQFF.